Listed here are 12 T cell receptor beta chains from one sample, sequenced in a study of T cell repertoires in cytomegalovirus infection. These TCRs are of unknown antigen specificity. TCRdb re-called the reads with MiXCR, one entry per CDR3 protein. The sample lists 45,000 to 55,000 distinct CDR3 sequences; about a fifth were seen once. The sample was CD8+ T cells from cultured PBMCs, taken from culture after CMV antigen stimulation. These receptors originate from a human donor in good health (CMV status not recorded). Some clones in this sample may be carry-over from other donors' samples.

There are a few counts of this clonotype. This chain joins TRBV20-1 and TRBJ2-3; no definite D call. The length of the CDR3 is 17 residues. The V end was cut by 0 bases, the J end by 2 bases, with 18 bases between. Per the germline V gene, CDR1 is DFQATT and CDR2 is SNEGSKA (reference sequence). The CDR3 nucleotides read TGCAGTGCTAGAGATGATGGATCCCCCCTAGTCACAGATACGCAGTATTTT. This gives the protein CSARDDGSPLVTDTQYF.

CDR3 region: CASSRPLERDRETQYF. CDR3 nucleotide sequence: TGTGCCAGCAGCCGACCCCTAGAGAGGGACCGGGAGACCCAGTACTTC. V is TRBV11-2 and J is TRBJ2-5; possibly TRBD1 or TRBD2 for D (5 bases each). This CDR3 contains 16 residues. V was shortened by 5 bases and J by 5 bases, with 21 bases between the two germline ends. Germline V gene sequence: CDR1 SGHAT, CDR2 FQNNGV. Full variable domain (missing parts from reference TRBV11-2 and TRBJ2-5): EAGVAQSPRYKIIEKRQSVAFWCNPISGHATLYWYQQILGQGPKLLIQFQNNGVVDDSQLPKDRFSAERLKGVDSTLKIQPAKLEDSAVYLCASSRPLERDRETQYFGPGTRLLVL.

V and J are TRBV6-1 and TRBJ2-7; 8 nucleotides line up with TRBD1. Germline values: CDR1 MNHNS, CDR2 SASEGT. This CDR3 is 15 amino acids long. Trimming at V came to 6 bases and at J to 7 bases, leaving 14 bases not matched to a gene. The CDR3 DNA sequence: TGTGCCAGCAGAGCCCGGACAGGGACGTCAAGAGAGCAGTACTTC. It translates to CASRARTGTSREQYF.

The chain links TRBV29-1 to TRBJ1-1; TRBD1 matches at 7 bases. This CDR3 has 14 amino acids. Looked up from germline, CDR1 is SQVTM and CDR2 is ANQGSEA. V lost 4 bases, J lost 0 bases, and 5 bases stayed unmatched. Here the CDR3 DNA reads TGCAGCGTTGGCACAGGGGATATGAACACTGAAGCTTTCTTT. Its protein is CSVGTGDMNTEAFF. Full variable domain (missing parts from reference TRBV29-1 and TRBJ1-1): SAVISQKPSRDICQRGTSLTIQCQVDSQVTMMFWYRQQPGQSLTLIATANQGSEATYESGFVIDKFPISRPNLTFSTLTVSNMSPEDSSIYLCSVGTGDMNTEAFFGQGTRLTVV.

This clonotype has only a few counts. The gene calls are TRBV15 and TRBJ2-7; D unresolved. V lost 3 bases to trimming and J lost 8 bases, with 11 bases between them. Per germline, CDR1 LNHNV and CDR2 YYDKDF (reference sequence). The CDR3 spans 12 residues. The CDR3 sequence: CATSSSFGKQYF. The CDR3 DNA is TGTGCCACCAGCAGCTCCTTCGGAAAGCAGTACTTC.

The rearrangement links TRBV10-1 to TRBJ2-7; TRBD1 or TRBD2 may be the D gene (5 bases each). The germline V gene has CDR1 WNHNN and CDR2 SYGVQD (reference sequence). This CDR3 has 16 residues. Deletions cut 4 bases from V and 0 bases from J, with 16 bases between. CDR3 amino acids: CASSAPGAGSSYEQYF. DNA of the CDR3: TGCGCCAGCAGTGCCCCCGGGGCAGGGAGCTCCTACGAGCAGTACTTC.

The table lists this clonotype with a few counts. V gene TRBV10-1 combines with J gene TRBJ2-3, with TRBD2 identical over 13 bases. CDR1 is WNHNN, CDR2 SYGVQD, per germline (reference sequence). The CDR3 extends over 16 amino acids. Trimming cost V 6 bases and J 6 bases; bases outside gene matches: 9. The chain's CDR3 is CASSDGLAGVKDTQYF. The CDR3 nucleotides are TGCGCCAGCAGCGATGGACTAGCGGGAGTGAAGGATACGCAGTATTTT.

In this sample, this clonotype turned up a few times. V gene TRBV20-1 combines with J gene TRBJ1-5; tentatively, D is TRBD1 (5 bases). V shed 2 bases and J shed 4 bases, with 18 bases lying between them. Per germline, CDR1 DFQATT and CDR2 SNEGSKA (reference sequence). CDR3 length: 16 amino acids. The CDR3 nucleotides read TGCAGTGCTAGAAATGCAGGGATTCGATCGAATCAGCCCCAGCATTTT. It encodes CSARNAGIRSNQPQHF.

This clonotype was seen more than once but under ten times. The V and J genes are TRBV9 and TRBJ2-3; TRBD1 is a possible D gene (5 bases). Germline CDR1 SGDLS, CDR2 YYNGEE. This CDR3 has 14 residues. V gave up 3 bases and J gave up 4 bases, with 12 bases separating them. The CDR3 loop is CASSGLIRADTQYF. DNA for the CDR3: TGTGCCAGCAGCGGCTTAATCAGGGCAGATACGCAGTATTTT.

The CDR3 sequence: CASSRVGDSGNTIYF. CDR3 coding DNA: TGTGCCAGCAGTCGAGTTGGGGACTCTGGAAACACCATATATTTT. V gene TRBV7-9 combines with J gene TRBJ1-3, with unresolved D. The length of the CDR3 is 15 residues. Germline-derived CDR1 and CDR2 are SEHNR and FQNEAQ (reference sequence). Deletions cut 6 bases from V and 0 bases from J, with 12 bases between.

At least ten counts were recorded for this clonotype. This chain links TRBV7-2 with TRBJ2-7, with 10 bases aligning to TRBD1. The CDR3 runs to 14 residues. V shed 7 bases and J 4 bases; nucleotides not matched to a gene: 7. CDR1 SGHTA and CDR2 FQGNSA come from the germline V gene. CDR3 residues: CASTWTGGGYEQYF. The CDR3 bases are TGTGCCAGCACCTGGACAGGGGGAGGGTACGAGCAGTACTTC.

This clonotype was seen at least ten times. The CDR3 sequence is CASRSSGSPEQFF. Here the CDR3 DNA reads TGTGCCAGCAGGTCTAGCGGGTCCCCGGAGCAGTTCTTC. V is TRBV2 and J is TRBJ2-1; 8 nucleotides align to TRBD2. The V gene end was trimmed by 6 bases and the J gene end by 10 bases; junction bases not matched to a gene: 8. CDR1 and CDR2 (germline): SNHLY, FYNNEI. CDR3 length: 13 amino acids.